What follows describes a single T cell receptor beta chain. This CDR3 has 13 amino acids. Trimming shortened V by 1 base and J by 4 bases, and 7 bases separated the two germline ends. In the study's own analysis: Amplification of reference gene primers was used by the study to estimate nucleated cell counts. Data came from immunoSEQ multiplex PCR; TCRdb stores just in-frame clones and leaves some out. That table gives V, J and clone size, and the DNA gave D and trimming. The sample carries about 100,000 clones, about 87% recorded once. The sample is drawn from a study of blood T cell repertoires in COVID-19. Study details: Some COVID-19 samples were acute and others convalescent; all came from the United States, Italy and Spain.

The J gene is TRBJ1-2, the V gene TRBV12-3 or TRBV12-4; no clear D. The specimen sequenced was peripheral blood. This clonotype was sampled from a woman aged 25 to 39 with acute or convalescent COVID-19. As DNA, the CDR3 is TGTGCCAGCAGTTTAGGACATACCTATGGCTACACCTTC. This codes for CASSLGHTYGYTF.